This TCR beta chain appears in the sequencing data of a study of cytomegalovirus exposure and HLA in healthy donors. TCRdb keeps only in-frame clones here, not all; method: immunoSEQ multiplex PCR. The sample lists 150,000 to 200,000 clones, less than 85% occurring once. V gave up 5 bases and J gave up 0 bases, with 14 bases separating them. This CDR3 comprises 15 residues. Germline V CDR1 and CDR2: SGHNT, YENEEA. The chain couples TRBV11-3 to TRBJ2-7, with D possibly TRBD1 on 5 matching bases. The sequence derives from a man younger than 30 in good health and CMV-seropositive. Material for sequencing was PBMCs. CDR3 sequence: CASSPFQGVSYEQYF. The DNA of the CDR3 is TGTGCCAGCAGCCCTTTCCAGGGTGTCTCCTACGAGCAGTACTTC.